The 32 T cell receptor beta chains below all came from one sample that was sequenced in a study of Ad26.COV2.S vaccination and SARS-CoV-2 variants. Treatment noted: some 19 received Ad26.COV2.S at low or high dose, single or two shots; a few received placebo; per-sample allocation not given. At day 63 after the first vaccine or placebo injection, samples were drawn. Some clones are missing from TCRdb's copy, which holds only in-frame ones; the method was immunoSEQ multiplex PCR. The sample lists about 350,000 clones; 86% were seen once. The sequencing here drew on peripheral blood, taken in a trial of Ad26.COV2.S vaccine versus placebo. The receptors derive from a person aged 18-60 years who received the Ad26.COV2.S COVID-19 vaccine or a placebo.

A note on this clone: Other nucleotide sequences in the sample specify the same CDR3. The chain has TRBV12-3 or TRBV12-4 and TRBJ1-1; no clear D. Trimming left V 3 bases short and J 3 bases short, with 8 bases between. This CDR3 comprises 13 residues. This CDR3 is CASSLGRDTEAFF. CDR3 bases: TGTGCCAGCAGTTTGGGAAGGGACACTGAAGCTTTCTTT.

This sequence joins TRBV28 and TRBJ1-2; TRBD1 is a possible D gene (5 bases). The germline V gene has CDR1 MDHEN and CDR2 SYDVKM. V lost 3 bases and J lost 7, with 12 bases in between. This CDR3 is 13 amino acids long. The CDR3 is CASSFFSRAGYTF. The CDR3 nucleotides read TGTGCCAGCAGTTTTTTTTCCAGGGCTGGCTACACCTTC.

V and J are TRBV19 and TRBJ1-2, with a possible D match to TRBD1 (5 bases). CDR3 size: 14 residues. Germline values: CDR1 LNHDA, CDR2 SQIVND (reference sequence). Trimming cost V 3 bases and J 2 bases, with 10 bases left between them. Written as DNA, the CDR3 is TGTGCCAGTAGTATTCAGGGAGGCAACTATGGCTACACCTTC. Protein sequence: CASSIQGGNYGYTF.

The chain combines TRBV28 with TRBJ1-1; 7 bases match TRBD1. The CDR3 sequence is 20 residues long. Germline V gene sequence: CDR1 MDHEN, CDR2 SYDVKM. V shed 6 bases and J 5 bases; nucleotides not matched to a gene: 27. CDR3 nucleotides: TGTGCCAGCAGCCTTGCTTCCTTGACTCCAGGGGGGAATGAAATGACTGAAGCTTTCTTT. Translated: CASSLASLTPGGNEMTEAFF. Using reference TRBV28 and TRBJ1-1 for the parts outside the CDR3, the full variable domain is DVKVTQSSRYLVKRTGEKVFLECVQDMDHENMFWYRQDPGLGLRLIYFSYDVKMKEKGDIPEGYSVSREKKERFSLILESASTNQTSMYLCASSLASLTPGGNEMTEAFFGQGTRLTVV.

The rearrangement uses TRBV7-6 and TRBJ2-4; D may match TRBD1 or TRBD2 (8 bases each). Trimming stripped 5 bases from V and 4 bases from J, with 18 bases between. Per the germline V gene, CDR1 is SGHVS and CDR2 is FNYEAQ. The CDR3 is 16 residues long. The CDR3 DNA follows: TGTGCCAGCAGCCCAGGGGGCGGGAGGACAAAAAACATTCAGTACTTC. This sequence encodes CASSPGGGRTKNIQYF.

This clone was counted once. The CDR3 spells CASSLRSNYGYTF. The CDR3 DNA follows: TGTGCCAGCAGTTTACGTTCTAACTATGGCTACACCTTC. The V call is TRBV27, the J call TRBJ1-2; D is uncertain. CDR3 size: 13 residues. The V gene's germline CDR1 is MNHEY and CDR2 SMNVEV (reference sequence). Trimming stripped 2 bases from V and 0 bases from J, with 4 bases between.

The J gene is TRBJ1-2, the V gene TRBV18; 9 bases agree with TRBD1. The CDR3 spans 14 residues. Germline V gives CDR1 KGHSH, CDR2 LQKENI. Germline trimming cut 5 bases from V and 6 bases from J; bases unmatched to any gene: 7. CDR3 amino acids: CASSLQGARNGYTF. In DNA, the CDR3 is TGTGCCAGCTCATTACAGGGGGCGCGAAATGGCTACACCTTC.

V and J are TRBV5-1 and TRBJ1-3; D is unresolved. V was pared by 0 bases and J by 0 bases, with 10 bases between. The CDR3 totals 16 residues. From germline, CDR1 is SGHRS and CDR2 YFSETQ. CDR3: CASSLVSADSGNTIYF. The CDR3 coding sequence is TGCGCCAGCAGCTTGGTTTCAGCTGACTCTGGAAACACCATATATTTT.

This chain connects TRBV3-1 (or the pseudogene TRBV3-2) to TRBJ1-2, with D maybe TRBD1 (5 bases). The CDR3 is made up of 13 amino acids. CDR1 is LGHDT, CDR2 YNNKEL, per germline (reference sequence). Trimming removed 0 bases at V and 7 bases at J, with 9 bases between. This CDR3 reads CASSQERGSGYTF. The CDR3 DNA reads TGTGCCAGCAGCCAAGAAAGGGGATCTGGCTACACCTTC.

This clone has just one count. The V call is TRBV9, the J call TRBJ2-3, with D perhaps matching TRBD2 (6 bases). The V gene lost 0 bases and the J gene lost 6 bases, with 11 bases spanning the gap. The CDR3 totals 14 residues. Germline-derived CDR1 and CDR2 are SGDLS and YYNGEE. CDR3 sequence reads: CASSVASAGDTQYF. In DNA form, the CDR3 reads TGTGCCAGCAGCGTAGCTTCTGCGGGGGATACGCAGTATTTT.

The genes are TRBV7-6 and TRBJ2-3; 12 nucleotides align to TRBD2. There are 15 residues in the CDR3. CDR1 and CDR2 (germline): SGHVS, FNYEAQ. V shed 6 bases, J shed 5 bases, and the junction held 6 bases outside the gene matches. CDR3 sequence: CASSTSGRREDTQYF. Here the CDR3 DNA reads TGTGCCAGCAGTACTAGCGGGAGGCGGGAAGATACGCAGTATTTT.

The chain recombines TRBV6-5 with TRBJ2-3; the D is unclear. CDR1 and CDR2 (germline): MNHEY, SVGAGI. This CDR3 comprises 15 residues. V lost 0 bases and J lost 5, with 12 bases in between. For the CDR3, the DNA is TGTGCCAGCAGTTACTCGGCTGGTGCCGGAGATACGCAGTATTTT. This sequence encodes CASSYSAGAGDTQYF.

The sample holds a few counts of this clone. This chain joins TRBV27 and TRBJ1-1; D unresolved. CDR3 length: 12 amino acids. Per germline, CDR1 MNHEY and CDR2 SMNVEV (reference sequence). Trimming stripped 7 bases from V and 7 bases from J, with 13 bases between. DNA for the CDR3: TGTGCCAGCAACCTTGACCGGCTTGAAGCTTTCTTT. This encodes CASNLDRLEAFF.

CDR3 sequence (DNA): TGTGCCAGTAGGATAAGTGGTGGATCCTACAATGAGCAGTTCTTC. Translating it yields CASRISGGSYNEQFF. The chain joins TRBV19 to TRBJ2-1; D gene uncertain. Germline V gives CDR1 LNHDA, CDR2 SQIVND (reference sequence). Trimming took 6 bases from V and 1 from J, leaving 13 bases between them. This CDR3 has 15 residues. Drawing the rest from reference TRBV19 and TRBJ2-1, the complete variable domain is DGGITQSPKYLFRKEGQNVTLSCEQNLNHDAMYWYRQDPGQGLRLIYYSQIVNDFQKGDIAEGYSVSREKKESFPLTVTSAQKNPTAFYLCASRISGGSYNEQFFGPGTRLTVL.

The chain carries TRBV7-9 and TRBJ2-7; possibly TRBD1 or TRBD2 for D (5 bases each). V shed 5 bases and J shed 4 bases, with 12 bases lying between them. Germline CDR1 and CDR2: SEHNR and FQNEAQ (reference sequence). The CDR3 runs to 13 residues. The CDR3 is CASSQGEGYEQYF. DNA for the CDR3: TGTGCCAGCAGCCAGGGAGAAGGTTACGAGCAGTACTTC. The whole variable domain, remainder taken from reference TRBV7-9 and TRBJ2-7, is DTGVSQNPRHKITKRGQNVTFRCDPISEHNRLYWYRQTLGQGPEFLTYFQNEAQLEKSRLLSDRFSAERPKGSFSTLEIQRTEQGDSAMYLCASSQGEGYEQYFGPGTRLTVT.

The rearrangement uses TRBV7-2 and TRBJ2-7; D ambiguous. The CDR3 is made up of 15 amino acids. V lost 0 bases and J 7 bases, leaving 16 bases between the germline ends. Germline loops: CDR1 SGHTA, CDR2 FQGNSA. The CDR3 loop reads CASSLALGSLGEQYF. The CDR3 nucleotides are TGTGCCAGCAGCTTAGCGCTGGGCAGTCTTGGTGAGCAGTACTTC.

The rearrangement joins TRBV7-2 to TRBJ2-7; TRBD1 might be the D (5 bases). Looked up from germline, CDR1 is SGHTA and CDR2 is FQGNSA. The V gene lost 2 bases and the J gene lost 3 bases, with 11 bases spanning the gap. CDR3 length: 14 residues. DNA of the CDR3: TGTGCCAGCAGCTTAAGTACAGGTTACTACGAGCAGTACTTC. Translated, it gives CASSLSTGYYEQYF.

This chain uses TRBV11-3 with TRBJ2-2; D is possibly TRBD1 (6 bases). V was trimmed by 5 bases and J by 4 bases, leaving 11 bases between them. The CDR3 totals 14 residues. CDR1 and CDR2 (germline): SGHNT, YENEEA. This CDR3 is CASSPGQLTGELFF. Here the CDR3 DNA reads TGTGCCAGCAGCCCCGGACAGCTCACCGGGGAGCTGTTTTTT.

The V and J genes are TRBV7-3 and TRBJ1-5; D is perhaps TRBD1 (6 bases). This CDR3 has 16 amino acids. Per germline, CDR1 SGHTA and CDR2 FQGTGA. Between the trimmed V and J ends, which lost 3 bases and 7 bases, there was a span of 19 bases. CDR3 coding DNA: TGTGCCAGCAGCTTTTTCAACCCGGGGGCAGGGCAGCCCCAGCATTTT. It encodes CASSFFNPGAGQPQHF.

The rearrangement links TRBV4-1 to TRBJ1-6, with a weak D call TRBD1 (5 bases). V was pared by 1 base and J by 9 bases, with 16 bases between. CDR3 length: 16 amino acids. Looked up from germline, CDR1 is MGHRA and CDR2 is YSYEKL. CDR3 DNA: TGCGCCAGCAGCCAAGCCCCGCCAGGGCCGTTTTCACCCCTCCACTTT. Amino acid sequence: CASSQAPPGPFSPLHF.

The chain couples TRBV18 to TRBJ2-3; D is perhaps TRBD2 (5 bases). In germline, CDR1 is KGHSH, CDR2 LQKENI. V gave up 1 base and J gave up 6 bases, with 17 bases separating them. The CDR3 covers 16 residues. CDR3 region: CASSPQAGPIRDTQYF. Written as DNA, the CDR3 is TGTGCCAGCTCACCACAGGCGGGCCCCATCAGGGATACGCAGTATTTT.

This clone was found a few times. V and J are TRBV19 and TRBJ2-1; D is undetermined. CDR3 size: 14 residues. V was trimmed by 6 bases and J by 0 bases, leaving 9 bases between them. Germline assignment: CDR1 LNHDA and CDR2 SQIVND (reference sequence). The CDR3 region has the DNA TGTGCCAGTAGGGTGGATAGCTCCTACAATGAGCAGTTCTTC. It translates to CASRVDSSYNEQFF.

The rearrangement joins TRBV28 to TRBJ2-7; D may match TRBD1 or TRBD2 (5 bases each). CDR1 and CDR2 (germline): MDHEN, SYDVKM. Trimming cost V 3 bases and J 5 bases, with 20 bases left between them. The CDR3 runs to 16 residues. In DNA form, the CDR3 reads TGTGCCAGCAGTTTCCAGGGACGGGCAGGAAGGGACGAGCAGTACTTC. It specifies CASSFQGRAGRDEQYF.

The CDR3 region is CASSWDRGNQPQHF. CDR3 nucleotide sequence: TGTGCCAGCAGTTGGGACAGGGGGAATCAGCCCCAGCATTTT. V usage is TRBV6-2 or TRBV6-3 and J usage is TRBJ1-5, with TRBD1 matching 11 bases. V gave up 4 bases and J gave up 4 bases; unmatched junction bases: 0. Germline V gene data show CDR1 as MNHEY and CDR2 as SVGEGT. CDR3 length: 14 residues.

The rearrangement uses TRBV6-2 or TRBV6-3 and TRBJ2-5; 13 nucleotides agree with TRBD2. CDR1 and CDR2 (germline): MNHEY, SVGEGT. Trimming cost V 5 bases and J 10 bases; bases outside gene matches: 13. The CDR3 runs to 16 residues. For the CDR3, the DNA is TGTGCCAGCAGTCAAGGACTAGCGGGGGCCTCTGGGGGCCAGTACTTC. The encoded protein is CASSQGLAGASGGQYF.

The chain has TRBV7-9 and TRBJ1-2; the D gene is possibly TRBD1 (6 bases). Trimming pared 8 bases from V and 2 bases from J, leaving 15 bases between. Germline V gene data show CDR1 as SEHNR and CDR2 as FQNEAQ (reference sequence). The CDR3 runs 14 residues. The CDR3 protein is CASRSGGVNYGYTF. DNA for the CDR3: TGTGCCAGCCGCTCGGGGGGCGTCAACTATGGCTACACCTTC.

This CDR3 is CASISGGQGDYGYTF. CDR3 in DNA: TGTGCCAGCATCTCAGGGGGACAGGGGGACTATGGCTACACCTTC. The gene calls are TRBV28 and TRBJ1-2; 11 bases line up with TRBD1. Germline assignment: CDR1 MDHEN and CDR2 SYDVKM. CDR3 length: 15 residues. V lost 7 bases and J lost 3; bases outside the gene matches: 7.

The chain employs TRBV28 and TRBJ1-4; D perhaps matches TRBD1 (5 bases). Between the trimmed V and J ends, which lost 7 bases and 2 bases, there was a span of 8 bases. The CDR3 covers 13 residues. CDR1 and CDR2 from the germline V gene are MDHEN and SYDVKM. The CDR3 coding sequence is TGTGCCAGCACTGGGGCGACTAATGAAAAACTGTTTTTT. It encodes CASTGATNEKLFF. Looking up the rest from reference TRBV28 and TRBJ1-4 gives the full variable domain: DVKVTQSSRYLVKRTGEKVFLECVQDMDHENMFWYRQDPGLGLRLIYFSYDVKMKEKGDIPEGYSVSREKKERFSLILESASTNQTSMYLCASTGATNEKLFFGSGTQLSVL.

The chain carries TRBV27 and TRBJ2-7; D unclear. Between the trimmed V and J ends, which lost 2 bases and 5 bases, there was a span of 16 bases. Germline CDR1 and CDR2: MNHEY and SMNVEV (reference sequence). CDR3 length equals 15 residues. The CDR3 sequence: CASSLGENNYNEQYF. As DNA, the CDR3 is TGTGCCAGCAGTTTAGGTGAGAATAACTACAACGAGCAGTACTTC.

V and J are TRBV5-1 and TRBJ2-3; a possible D gene is TRBD1 (6 bases). The CDR3 loop spans 16 amino acids. Germline V gives CDR1 SGHRS, CDR2 YFSETQ. V was trimmed by 7 bases and J by 0 bases, leaving 18 bases between them. The CDR3: CASLPSGVPSTDTQYF. The CDR3 DNA reads TGCGCCAGCCTCCCTTCAGGGGTCCCTAGCACAGATACGCAGTATTTT.

CDR3 coding DNA: TGTGCCAGCAGCGTAGCTCCGGAGTACTATGGCTACACCTTC. As protein: CASSVAPEYYGYTF. This chain connects TRBV9 to TRBJ1-2; D is unclear. Germline V gene lookup returns CDR1 SGDLS and CDR2 YYNGEE. With 0 bases removed from V and 3 bases from J, the gap between germline ends came to 9 bases. This CDR3 region has 14 residues.

The J gene is TRBJ2-7, the V gene TRBV27; maybe TRBD1 (5 bases). The CDR3 is 13 residues long. CDR1 and CDR2 from the germline V gene are MNHEY and SMNVEV (reference sequence). Trimming took off 3 bases at V and 3 bases at J, with 9 bases between the two ends. The CDR3 protein is CASSFGQNYEQYF. The CDR3 DNA follows: TGTGCCAGCAGTTTCGGACAAAACTACGAGCAGTACTTC.